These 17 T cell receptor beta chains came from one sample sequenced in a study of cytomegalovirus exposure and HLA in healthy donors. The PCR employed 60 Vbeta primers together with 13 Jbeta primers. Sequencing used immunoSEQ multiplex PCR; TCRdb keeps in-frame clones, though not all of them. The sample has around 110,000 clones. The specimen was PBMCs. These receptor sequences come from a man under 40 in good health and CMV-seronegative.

In DNA, the CDR3 is TGTGCTAGTGGTTTGGTACGGCTGGAGGGGCCCTATGGCTACACCTTC. Its protein is CASGLVRLEGPYGYTF. V usage is TRBV12-5 and J usage is TRBJ1-2, with D maybe TRBD1 (5 bases). CDR3 length: 16 amino acids. From germline, CDR1 is LGHNT and CDR2 FRNRAP. The germline V and J ends were trimmed by 0 bases and 4 bases, with 15 bases remaining between them.

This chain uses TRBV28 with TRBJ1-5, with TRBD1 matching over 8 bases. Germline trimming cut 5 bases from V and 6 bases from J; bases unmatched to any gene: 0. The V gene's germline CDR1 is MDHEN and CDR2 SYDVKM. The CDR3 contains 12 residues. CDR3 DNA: TGTGCCAGCAGTACAGGGGGTCAGCCCCAGCATTTT. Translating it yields CASSTGGQPQHF.

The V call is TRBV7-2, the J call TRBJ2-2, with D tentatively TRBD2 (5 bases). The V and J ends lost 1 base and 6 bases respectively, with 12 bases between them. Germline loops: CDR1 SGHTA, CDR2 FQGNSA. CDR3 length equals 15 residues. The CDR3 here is CASSLEPGKAGELFF. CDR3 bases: TGTGCCAGCAGCTTAGAACCGGGGAAGGCCGGGGAGCTGTTTTTT.

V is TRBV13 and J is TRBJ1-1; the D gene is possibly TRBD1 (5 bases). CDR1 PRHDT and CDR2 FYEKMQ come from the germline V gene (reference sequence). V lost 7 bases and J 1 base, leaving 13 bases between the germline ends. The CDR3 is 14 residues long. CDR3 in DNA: TGTGCCAGCAACTCCGGGAGGGGGAACACTGAAGCTTTCTTT. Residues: CASNSGRGNTEAFF.

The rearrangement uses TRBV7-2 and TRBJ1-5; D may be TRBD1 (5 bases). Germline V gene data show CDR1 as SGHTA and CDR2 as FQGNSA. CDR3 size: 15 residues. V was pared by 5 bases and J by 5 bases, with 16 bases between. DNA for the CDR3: TGTGCCAGCAGCCTGGGGGGGGGTCGCGATCAGCCCCAGCATTTT. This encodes CASSLGGGRDQPQHF.

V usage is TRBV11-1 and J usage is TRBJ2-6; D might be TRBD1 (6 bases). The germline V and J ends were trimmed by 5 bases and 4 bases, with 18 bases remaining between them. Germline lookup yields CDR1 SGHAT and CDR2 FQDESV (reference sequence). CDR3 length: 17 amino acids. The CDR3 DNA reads TGTGCCAGCAGCCCCTCCCTCCACAGGGCCGGGGCCAACGTCCTGACTTTC. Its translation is CASSPSLHRAGANVLTF.

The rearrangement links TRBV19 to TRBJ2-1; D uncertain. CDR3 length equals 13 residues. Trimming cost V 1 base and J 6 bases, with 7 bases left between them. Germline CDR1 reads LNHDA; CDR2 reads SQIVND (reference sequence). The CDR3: CASSIGLSNEQFF. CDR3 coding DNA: TGTGCCAGTAGTATAGGACTCTCCAATGAGCAGTTCTTC.

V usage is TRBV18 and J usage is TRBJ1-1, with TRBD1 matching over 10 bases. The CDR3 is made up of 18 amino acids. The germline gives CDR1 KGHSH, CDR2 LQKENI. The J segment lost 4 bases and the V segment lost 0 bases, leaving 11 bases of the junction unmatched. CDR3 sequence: CASSPPKAGQGKSTEAFF. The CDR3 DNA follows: TGTGCCAGCTCACCACCAAAGGCGGGACAGGGGAAAAGCACTGAAGCTTTCTTT.

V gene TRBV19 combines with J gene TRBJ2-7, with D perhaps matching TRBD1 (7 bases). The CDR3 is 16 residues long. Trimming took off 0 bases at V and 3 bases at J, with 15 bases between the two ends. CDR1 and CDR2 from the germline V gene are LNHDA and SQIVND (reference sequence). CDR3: CASSIDGGGSIYEQYF. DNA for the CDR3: TGTGCCAGTAGTATAGATGGAGGGGGCTCTATCTACGAGCAGTACTTC.

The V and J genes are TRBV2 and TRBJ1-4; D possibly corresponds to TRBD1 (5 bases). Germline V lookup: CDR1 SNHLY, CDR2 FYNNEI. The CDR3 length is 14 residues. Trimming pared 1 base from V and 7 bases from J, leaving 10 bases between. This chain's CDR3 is CASSEGAGGEKLFF. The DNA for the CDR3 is TGTGCCAGCAGTGAAGGGGCCGGGGGTGAAAAACTGTTTTTT.

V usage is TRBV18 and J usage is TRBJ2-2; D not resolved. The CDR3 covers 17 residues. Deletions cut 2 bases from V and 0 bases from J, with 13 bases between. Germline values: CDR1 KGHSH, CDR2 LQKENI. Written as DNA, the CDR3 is TGTGCCAGCTCACCATCCCTTGCCACAGCGAACACCGGGGAGCTGTTTTTT. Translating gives CASSPSLATANTGELFF.

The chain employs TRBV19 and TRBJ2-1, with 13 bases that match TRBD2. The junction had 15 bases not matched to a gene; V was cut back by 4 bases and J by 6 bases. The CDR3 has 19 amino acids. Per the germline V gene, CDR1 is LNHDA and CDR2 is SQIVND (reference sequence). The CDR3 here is CASSTIRRGGTSGANEQFF. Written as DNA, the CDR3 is TGTGCCAGTAGTACTATAAGGAGGGGGGGGACTAGCGGGGCCAATGAGCAGTTCTTC.

CDR3 nucleotide sequence: TGTGCCACCAGCAGAGATCGGCAGGGGACCCAGCCCCAGCATTTT. Translation: CATSRDRQGTQPQHF. V gene TRBV15 combines with J gene TRBJ1-5; D is possibly TRBD1 (6 bases). CDR3 length: 15 residues. V was cut by 0 bases and J by 7 bases, with 13 bases left in between. The V gene's germline CDR1 is LNHNV and CDR2 YYDKDF (reference sequence).

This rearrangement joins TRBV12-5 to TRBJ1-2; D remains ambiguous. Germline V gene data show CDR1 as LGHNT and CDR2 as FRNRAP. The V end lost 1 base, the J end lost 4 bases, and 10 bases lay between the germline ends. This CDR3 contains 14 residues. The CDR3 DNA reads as TGTGCTAGTGGTTTGGAGGGTAGCGGCTATGGCTACACCTTC. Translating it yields CASGLEGSGYGYTF.

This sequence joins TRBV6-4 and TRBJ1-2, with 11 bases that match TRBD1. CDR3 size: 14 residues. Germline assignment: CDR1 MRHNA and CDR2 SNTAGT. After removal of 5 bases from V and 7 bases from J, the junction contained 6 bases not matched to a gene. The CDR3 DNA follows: TGTGCCAGCAGTCGGACAGGGGGCGCGAGTGGCTACACCTTC. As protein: CASSRTGGASGYTF.

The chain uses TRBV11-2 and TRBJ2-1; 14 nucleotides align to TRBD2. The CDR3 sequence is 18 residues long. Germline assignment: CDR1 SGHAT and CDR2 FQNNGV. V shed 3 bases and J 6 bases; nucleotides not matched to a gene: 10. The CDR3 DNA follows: TGTGCCAGCAGCTTTCCCGGACTAGCGGGGGGAAGGAGCAATGAGCAGTTCTTC. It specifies CASSFPGLAGGRSNEQFF.

The CDR3 DNA sequence: TGTGCCAGCACCAGAACAGGGGGCGCGTATGGCTACACCTTC. This encodes CASTRTGGAYGYTF. V usage is TRBV6-5 and J usage is TRBJ1-2; 9 nucleotides agree with TRBD1. In germline, CDR1 is MNHEY, CDR2 SVGAGI. The length of the CDR3 is 14 residues. Trimming took 7 bases from V and 5 from J; bases not matched to a gene: 8.